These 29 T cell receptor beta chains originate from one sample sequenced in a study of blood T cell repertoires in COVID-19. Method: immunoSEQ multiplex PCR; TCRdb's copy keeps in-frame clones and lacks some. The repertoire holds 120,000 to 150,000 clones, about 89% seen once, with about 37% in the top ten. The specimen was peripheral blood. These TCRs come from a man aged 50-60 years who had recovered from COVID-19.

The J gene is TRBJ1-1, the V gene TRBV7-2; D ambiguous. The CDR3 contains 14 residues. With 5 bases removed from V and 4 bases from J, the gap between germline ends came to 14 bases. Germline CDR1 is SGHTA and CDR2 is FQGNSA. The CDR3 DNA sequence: TGTGCCAGCAGCCTACTGCGGGCGGGCACTGAAGCTTTCTTT. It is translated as CASSLLRAGTEAFF.

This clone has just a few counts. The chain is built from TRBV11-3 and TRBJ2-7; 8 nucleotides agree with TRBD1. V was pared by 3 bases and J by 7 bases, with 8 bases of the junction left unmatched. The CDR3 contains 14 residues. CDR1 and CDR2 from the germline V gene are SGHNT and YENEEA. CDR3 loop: CASSFDRQGKEQYF. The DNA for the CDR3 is TGTGCCAGCAGCTTCGATCGACAGGGGAAGGAGCAGTACTTC.

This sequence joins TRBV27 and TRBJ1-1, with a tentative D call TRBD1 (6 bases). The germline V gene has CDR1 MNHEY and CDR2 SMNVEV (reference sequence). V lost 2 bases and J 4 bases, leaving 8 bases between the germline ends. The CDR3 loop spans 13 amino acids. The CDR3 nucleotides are TGTGCCAGCAGTTTAGTGGGGGCCACTGAAGCTTTCTTT. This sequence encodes CASSLVGATEAFF.

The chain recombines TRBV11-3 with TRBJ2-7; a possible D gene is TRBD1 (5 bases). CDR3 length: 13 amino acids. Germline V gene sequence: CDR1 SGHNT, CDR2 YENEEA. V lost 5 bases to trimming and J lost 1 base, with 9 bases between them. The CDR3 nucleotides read TGTGCCAGCAGCCCCAGGGTATCCTACGAGCAGTACTTC. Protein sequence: CASSPRVSYEQYF.

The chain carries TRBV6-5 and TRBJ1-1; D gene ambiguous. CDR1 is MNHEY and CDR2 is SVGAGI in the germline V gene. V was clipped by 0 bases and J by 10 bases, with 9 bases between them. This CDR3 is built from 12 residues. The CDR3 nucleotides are TGTGCCAGCAGTTACTCGAGTGGTGTAGCTTTCTTT. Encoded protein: CASSYSSGVAFF.

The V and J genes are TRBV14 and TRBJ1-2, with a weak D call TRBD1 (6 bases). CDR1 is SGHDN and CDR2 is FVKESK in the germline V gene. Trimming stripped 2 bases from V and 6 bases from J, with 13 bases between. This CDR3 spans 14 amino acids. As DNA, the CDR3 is TGTGCCAGCAGCCAATCTGCGGCAGGGGATGGCTACACCTTC. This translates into CASSQSAAGDGYTF.

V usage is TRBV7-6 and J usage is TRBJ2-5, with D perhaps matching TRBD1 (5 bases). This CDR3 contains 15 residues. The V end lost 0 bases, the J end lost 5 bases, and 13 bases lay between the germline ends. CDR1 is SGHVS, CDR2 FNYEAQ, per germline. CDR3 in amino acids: CASSLARRQRETQYF. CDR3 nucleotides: TGTGCCAGCAGCTTAGCGAGGAGACAGCGCGAGACCCAGTACTTC.

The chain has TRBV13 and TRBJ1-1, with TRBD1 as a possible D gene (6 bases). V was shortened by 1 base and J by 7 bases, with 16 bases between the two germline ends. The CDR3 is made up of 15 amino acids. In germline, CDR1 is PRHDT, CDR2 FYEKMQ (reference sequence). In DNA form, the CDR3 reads TGTGCCAGCAGCTTAGTTCCGGACAGAGATAATGAAGCTTTCTTT. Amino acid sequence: CASSLVPDRDNEAFF.

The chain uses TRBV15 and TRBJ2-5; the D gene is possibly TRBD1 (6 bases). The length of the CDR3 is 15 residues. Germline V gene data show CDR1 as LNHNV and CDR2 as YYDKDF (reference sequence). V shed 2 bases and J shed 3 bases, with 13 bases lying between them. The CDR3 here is CATSRPPGQEETQYF. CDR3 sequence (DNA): TGTGCCACCAGCAGACCTCCGGGACAAGAAGAGACCCAGTACTTC.

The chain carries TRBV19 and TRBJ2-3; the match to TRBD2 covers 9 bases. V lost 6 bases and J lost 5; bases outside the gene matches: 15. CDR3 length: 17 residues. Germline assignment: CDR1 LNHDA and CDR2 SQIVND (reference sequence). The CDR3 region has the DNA TGTGCCAGTAGACGGACTATGCGGGGGGGCTTCGGAGATACGCAGTATTTT. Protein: CASRRTMRGGFGDTQYF.

CDR3 nucleotides: TGTGCCAGCAGCTTAGCCGATCGGGGAAACACTGAAGCTTTCTTT. Translation: CASSLADRGNTEAFF. V and J are TRBV7-9 and TRBJ1-1; D unresolved. The ends were cut back, 0 bases at V and 2 bases at J, with 10 bases in the middle. The CDR3 is 15 amino acids. Germline CDR1 SEHNR, CDR2 FQNEAQ (reference sequence).

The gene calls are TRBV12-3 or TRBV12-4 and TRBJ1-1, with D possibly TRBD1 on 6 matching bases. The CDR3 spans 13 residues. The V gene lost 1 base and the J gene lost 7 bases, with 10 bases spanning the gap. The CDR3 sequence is CASSLGQDDEAFF. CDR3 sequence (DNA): TGTGCCAGCAGTTTAGGACAGGACGATGAAGCTTTCTTT.

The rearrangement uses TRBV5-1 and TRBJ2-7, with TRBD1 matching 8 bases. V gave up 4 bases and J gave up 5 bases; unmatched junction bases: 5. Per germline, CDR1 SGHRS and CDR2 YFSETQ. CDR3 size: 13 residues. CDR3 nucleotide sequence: TGCGCCAGCAGCGCCGGACAGGGTGACGAGCAGTACTTC. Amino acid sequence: CASSAGQGDEQYF.

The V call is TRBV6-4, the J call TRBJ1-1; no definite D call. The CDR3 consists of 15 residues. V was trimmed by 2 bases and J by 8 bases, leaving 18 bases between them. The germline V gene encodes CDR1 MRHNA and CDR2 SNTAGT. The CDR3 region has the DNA TGTGCCAGCAGTGACGGTTTTTTTGGTCAGGAAGAAGCTTTCTTT. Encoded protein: CASSDGFFGQEEAFF.

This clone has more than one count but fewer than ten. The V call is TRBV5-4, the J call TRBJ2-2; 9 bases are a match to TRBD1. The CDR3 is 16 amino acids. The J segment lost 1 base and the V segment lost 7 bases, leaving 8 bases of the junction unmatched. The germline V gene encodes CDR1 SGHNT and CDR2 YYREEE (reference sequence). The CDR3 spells CASVAQDRGNTGELFF. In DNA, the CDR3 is TGTGCCAGCGTCGCCCAGGACAGGGGGAACACCGGGGAGCTGTTTTTT. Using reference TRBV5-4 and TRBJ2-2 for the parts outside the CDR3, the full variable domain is ETGVTQSPTHLIKTRGQQVTLRCSSQSGHNTVSWYQQALGQGPQFIFQYYREEENGRGNFPPRFSGLQFPNYSSELNVNALELDDSALYLCASVAQDRGNTGELFFGEGSRLTVL.

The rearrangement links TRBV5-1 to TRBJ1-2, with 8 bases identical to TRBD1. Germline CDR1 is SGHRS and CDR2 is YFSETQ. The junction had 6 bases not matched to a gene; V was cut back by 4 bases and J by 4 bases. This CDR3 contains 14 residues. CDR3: CASSVSGGAYGYTF. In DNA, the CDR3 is TGCGCCAGCAGCGTCTCAGGGGGCGCCTATGGCTACACCTTC.

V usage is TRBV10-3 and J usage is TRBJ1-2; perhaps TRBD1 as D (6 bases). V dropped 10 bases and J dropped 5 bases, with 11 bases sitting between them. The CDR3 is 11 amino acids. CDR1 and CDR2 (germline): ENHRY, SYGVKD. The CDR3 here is CATYREYGYTF. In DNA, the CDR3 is TGTGCCACCTACAGGGAATATGGCTACACCTTC.

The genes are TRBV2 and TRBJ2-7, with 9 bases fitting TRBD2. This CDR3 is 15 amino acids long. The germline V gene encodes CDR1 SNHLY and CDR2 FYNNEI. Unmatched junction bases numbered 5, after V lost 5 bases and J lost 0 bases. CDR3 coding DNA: TGTGCCAGCAGTTGGAGCGGGGGGCCCTCCTACGAGCAGTACTTC. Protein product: CASSWSGGPSYEQYF. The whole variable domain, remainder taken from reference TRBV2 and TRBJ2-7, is EPEVTQTPSHQVTQMGQEVILRCVPISNHLYFYWYRQILGQKVEFLVSFYNNEISEKSEIFDDQFSVERPDGSNFTLKIRSTKLEDSAMYFCASSWSGGPSYEQYFGPGTRLTVT.

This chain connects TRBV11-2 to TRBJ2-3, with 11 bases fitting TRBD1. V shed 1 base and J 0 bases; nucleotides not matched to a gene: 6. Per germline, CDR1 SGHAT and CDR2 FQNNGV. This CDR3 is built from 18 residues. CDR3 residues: CASSLVGQGAYSTDTQYF. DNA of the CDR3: TGTGCCAGCAGCTTAGTAGGACAGGGGGCCTATAGCACAGATACGCAGTATTTT.

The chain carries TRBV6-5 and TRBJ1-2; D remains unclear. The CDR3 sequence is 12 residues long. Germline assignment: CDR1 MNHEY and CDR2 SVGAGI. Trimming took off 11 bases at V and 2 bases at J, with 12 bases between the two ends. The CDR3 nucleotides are TGTGCCTCTTTCACGGGGAACTATGGCTACACCTTC. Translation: CASFTGNYGYTF.

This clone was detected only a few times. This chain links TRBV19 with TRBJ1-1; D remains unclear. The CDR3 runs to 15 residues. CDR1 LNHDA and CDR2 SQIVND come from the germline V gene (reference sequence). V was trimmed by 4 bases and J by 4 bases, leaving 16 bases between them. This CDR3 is CASSTLSGWSTEAFF. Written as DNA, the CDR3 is TGTGCCAGTAGTACTCTGTCCGGGTGGAGCACTGAAGCTTTCTTT.

CDR3 in amino acids: CSAPTGYGYTF. The CDR3 DNA is TGCAGTGCTCCGACAGGATATGGCTACACCTTC. The chain uses TRBV20-1 and TRBJ1-2; weak D call: TRBD1 (6 bases). The V end was cut by 5 bases, the J end by 5 bases, with 9 bases between. This CDR3 spans 11 amino acids. Germline CDR1 reads DFQATT; CDR2 reads SNEGSKA (reference sequence).

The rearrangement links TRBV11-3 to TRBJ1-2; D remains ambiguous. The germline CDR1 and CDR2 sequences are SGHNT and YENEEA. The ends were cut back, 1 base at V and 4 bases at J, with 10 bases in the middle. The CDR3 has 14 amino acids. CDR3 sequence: CASSLGSGFYGYTF. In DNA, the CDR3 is TGTGCCAGCAGCTTAGGCTCGGGATTCTATGGCTACACCTTC.

The CDR3 DNA sequence: TGTGCCATCACTCCCGACAGAAGTTATGGCTACACCTTC. Translation: CAITPDRSYGYTF. V gene TRBV10-3 combines with J gene TRBJ1-2; D might be TRBD1 (5 bases). This CDR3 comprises 13 residues. V lost 7 bases and J 5 bases, leaving 14 bases between the germline ends. CDR1 ENHRY and CDR2 SYGVKD come from the germline V gene.

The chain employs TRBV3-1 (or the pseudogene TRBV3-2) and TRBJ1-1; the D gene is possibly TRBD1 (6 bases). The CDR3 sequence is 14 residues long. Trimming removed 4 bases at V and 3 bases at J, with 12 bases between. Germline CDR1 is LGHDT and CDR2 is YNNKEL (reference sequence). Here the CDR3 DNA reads TGTGCCAGCAGCCCCAGGGGCGTATACACTGAAGCTTTCTTT. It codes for CASSPRGVYTEAFF.

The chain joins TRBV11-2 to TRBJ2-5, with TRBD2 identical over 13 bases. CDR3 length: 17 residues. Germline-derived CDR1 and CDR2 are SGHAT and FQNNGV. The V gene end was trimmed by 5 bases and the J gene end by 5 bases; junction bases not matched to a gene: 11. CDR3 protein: CASSLVVLAGGMETQYF. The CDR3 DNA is TGTGCCAGCAGCCTAGTCGTACTAGCGGGGGGGATGGAGACCCAGTACTTC.

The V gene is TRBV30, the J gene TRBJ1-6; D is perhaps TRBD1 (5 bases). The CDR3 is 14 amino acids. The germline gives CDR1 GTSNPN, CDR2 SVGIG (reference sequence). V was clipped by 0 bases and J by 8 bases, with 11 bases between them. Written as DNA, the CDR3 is TGTGCCTGGAGTGTAGGGCAGGGCGATTCACCCCTCCACTTT. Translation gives CAWSVGQGDSPLHF.

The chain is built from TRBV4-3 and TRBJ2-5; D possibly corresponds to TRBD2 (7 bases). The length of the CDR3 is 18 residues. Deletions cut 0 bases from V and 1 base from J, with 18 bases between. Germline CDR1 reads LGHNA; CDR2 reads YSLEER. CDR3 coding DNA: TGCGCCAGCAGCCAAGAGTTTGCGGGGGCGGCCATCCAAGAGACCCAGTACTTC. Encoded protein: CASSQEFAGAAIQETQYF.

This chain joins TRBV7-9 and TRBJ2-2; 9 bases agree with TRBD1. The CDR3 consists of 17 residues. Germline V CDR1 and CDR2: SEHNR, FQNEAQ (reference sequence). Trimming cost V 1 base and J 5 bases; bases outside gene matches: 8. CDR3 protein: CASSLGGTGSLTGELFF. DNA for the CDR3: TGTGCCAGCAGCTTAGGAGGGACAGGGTCCCTTACCGGGGAGCTGTTTTTT.